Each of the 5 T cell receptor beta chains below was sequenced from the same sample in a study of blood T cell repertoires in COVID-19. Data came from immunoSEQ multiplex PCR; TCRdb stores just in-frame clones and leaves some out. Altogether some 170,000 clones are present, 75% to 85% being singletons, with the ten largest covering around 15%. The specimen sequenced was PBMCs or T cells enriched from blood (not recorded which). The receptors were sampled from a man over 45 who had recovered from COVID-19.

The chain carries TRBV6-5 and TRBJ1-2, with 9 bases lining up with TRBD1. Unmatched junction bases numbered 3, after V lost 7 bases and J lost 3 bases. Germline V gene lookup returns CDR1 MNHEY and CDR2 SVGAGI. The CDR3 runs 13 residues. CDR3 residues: CASTRTGDYGYTF. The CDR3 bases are TGTGCCAGCACCCGGACAGGGGACTATGGCTACACCTTC.

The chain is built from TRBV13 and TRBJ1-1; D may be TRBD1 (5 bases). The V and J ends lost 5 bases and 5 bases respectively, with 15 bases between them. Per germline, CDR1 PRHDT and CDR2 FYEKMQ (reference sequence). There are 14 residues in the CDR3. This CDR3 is CASSAGVVVTEAFF. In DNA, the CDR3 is TGTGCCAGCAGCGCGGGGGTCGTTGTGACTGAAGCTTTCTTT.

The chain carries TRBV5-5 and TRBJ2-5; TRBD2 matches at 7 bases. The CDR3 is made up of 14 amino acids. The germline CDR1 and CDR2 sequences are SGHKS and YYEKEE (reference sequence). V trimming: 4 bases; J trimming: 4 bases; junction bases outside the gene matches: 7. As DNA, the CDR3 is TGTGCCAGCAGCGATGTAGCGGGTGGAGAGACCCAGTACTTC. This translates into CASSDVAGGETQYF.

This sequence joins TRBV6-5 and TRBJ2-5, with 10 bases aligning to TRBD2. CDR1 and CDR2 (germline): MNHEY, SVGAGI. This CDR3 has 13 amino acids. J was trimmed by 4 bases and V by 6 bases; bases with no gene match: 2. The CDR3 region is CASRIAGGETQYF. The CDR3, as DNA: TGTGCCAGCAGGATAGCGGGAGGAGAGACCCAGTACTTC.

CDR3 nucleotide sequence: TGTGCCAGCAGCTTAGAACAGTATAATTCACCCCTCCACTTT. Its translation: CASSLEQYNSPLHF. The rearrangement links TRBV7-9 to TRBJ1-6; D not resolved. Trimming stripped 1 base from V and 4 bases from J, with 5 bases between. The length of the CDR3 is 14 residues. From germline, CDR1 is SEHNR and CDR2 FQNEAQ (reference sequence).